Following are 28 T cell receptor beta chains from one sample sequenced in a study of PD-1 blockade in classical Hodgkin lymphoma. Sequencing used immunoSEQ multiplex PCR; TCRdb keeps in-frame clones, though not all of them. This sample carries tens of thousands of clones, 90% of them seen once, and the ten largest clones take 2.5% to 3.5%. Time point indicated: cycle 4 day 1 (C4D1), after more than five weeks of nivolumab. Relapses following autologous stem cell transplantation were seen in all patients, with brentuximab vedotin exposure varying. The sequencing here drew on peripheral blood mononuclear cells (PBMCs), taken before the fourth cycle of nivolumab. The receptors come from a human donor with classical Hodgkin lymphoma.

The chain combines TRBV6-6 with TRBJ2-7, with 9 nucleotides matching TRBD1. J gave up 0 bases and V 0 bases, and 3 bases lay outside the gene matches. CDR3 size: 16 residues. Germline V gives CDR1 MNHNY, CDR2 SVGAGI (reference sequence). The CDR3 nucleotides are TGTGCCAGCAGTTACTCGGGACAGGGTGGCTCCTACGAGCAGTACTTC. The encoded protein is CASSYSGQGGSYEQYF.

This clone came up once. This chain links TRBV28 with TRBJ1-3, with a tentative D call TRBD1 (5 bases). V lost 7 bases, J lost 2 bases, and 15 bases lay in between. CDR3 length equals 15 residues. Germline CDR1 is MDHEN and CDR2 is SYDVKM. The CDR3 sequence is CASISFWGAGNTIYF. CDR3 coding DNA: TGTGCCAGCATTTCTTTTTGGGGGGCTGGAAACACCATATATTTT.

The chain links TRBV27 to TRBJ2-2; weak D call: TRBD1 (5 bases). The V end was cut by 0 bases, the J end by 7 bases, with 15 bases between. The CDR3 has 16 amino acids. Germline CDR1 and CDR2: MNHEY and SMNVEV (reference sequence). CDR3 protein: CASSLSNRGWGGELFF. CDR3 bases: TGTGCCAGCAGTTTATCGAATAGGGGCTGGGGCGGGGAGCTGTTTTTT.

This chain uses TRBV6-5 with TRBJ1-1; D remains ambiguous. The CDR3 is made up of 13 amino acids. V was clipped by 7 bases and J by 5 bases, with 14 bases between them. Germline assignment: CDR1 MNHEY and CDR2 SVGAGI. CDR3 sequence (DNA): TGTGCCAGCAAACTCAGGAGGGAGACTGAAGCTTTCTTT. It encodes CASKLRRETEAFF.

The chain uses TRBV11-2 and TRBJ1-2, with no clear D. This CDR3 comprises 14 residues. With 1 base removed from V and 1 base from J, the gap between germline ends came to 7 bases. CDR1 and CDR2 from the germline V gene are SGHAT and FQNNGV. The chain's CDR3 is CASSLVSFNYGYTF. The CDR3, as DNA: TGTGCCAGCAGCTTAGTCAGCTTTAACTATGGCTACACCTTC. The complete variable domain, with remaining parts taken from reference TRBV11-2 and TRBJ1-2, reads EAGVAQSPRYKIIEKRQSVAFWCNPISGHATLYWYQQILGQGPKLLIQFQNNGVVDDSQLPKDRFSAERLKGVDSTLKIQPAKLEDSAVYLCASSLVSFNYGYTFGSGTRLTVV.

The J gene is TRBJ2-1, the V gene TRBV6-1; tentative D call: TRBD2 (7 bases). The germline V gene encodes CDR1 MNHNS and CDR2 SASEGT. The CDR3 spans 17 residues. V lost 0 bases to trimming and J lost 12 bases, with 24 bases between them. The CDR3 here is CASSEAVGGGGSLGQFF. DNA of the CDR3: TGTGCCAGCAGTGAAGCAGTCGGGGGAGGGGGGTCGCTAGGGCAGTTCTTC.

This clone turned up a few times. The J gene is TRBJ1-2, the V gene TRBV5-6, with 8 bases identical to TRBD1. The CDR3 extends over 14 amino acids. V was clipped by 6 bases and J by 5 bases; unmatched bases: 9. The germline gives CDR1 SGHDT, CDR2 YYEEEE. The CDR3 is CASTSGTGGYGYTF. CDR3 sequence (DNA): TGTGCCAGCACCTCCGGGACAGGAGGGTATGGCTACACCTTC.

The chain combines TRBV6-6 with TRBJ2-7, with a possible D match to TRBD1 (5 bases). The CDR3 runs to 12 residues. Trimming pared 0 bases from V and 9 bases from J, leaving 9 bases between. In germline, CDR1 is MNHNY, CDR2 SVGAGI (reference sequence). CDR3 in DNA: TGTGCCAGCAGTTACTCGGGAAGGGGGCAGTACTTC. This translates into CASSYSGRGQYF.

V is TRBV7-7 and J is TRBJ2-1; 10 bases align to TRBD2. Germline-derived CDR1 and CDR2 are SSHAT and FNYEAQ (reference sequence). The CDR3 covers 15 residues. Unmatched junction bases numbered 6, after V lost 6 bases and J lost 4 bases. The CDR3 nucleotides are TGTGCCAGCAGTTTAAGCGGGGGGGCGTACAATGAGCAGTTCTTC. Amino acid sequence: CASSLSGGAYNEQFF.

The chain has TRBV2 and TRBJ2-2; D unclear. V gave up 9 bases and J gave up 4 bases, with 6 bases separating them. CDR3 length: 11 residues. Germline V gene lookup returns CDR1 SNHLY and CDR2 FYNNEI. The DNA of the CDR3 is TGTGCCAGAGAGATCACCGGGGAGCTGTTTTTT. Translation gives CAREITGELFF.

The chain has TRBV7-2 and TRBJ2-2; 8 nucleotides match TRBD2. The CDR3 is 16 amino acids. The germline V gene encodes CDR1 SGHTA and CDR2 FQGNSA. V lost 1 base, J lost 3 bases, and 4 bases stayed unmatched. CDR3 nucleotides: TGTGCCAGCAGCTTAGGTAGCGGGGATTACACCGGGGAGCTGTTTTTT. It is translated as CASSLGSGDYTGELFF.

This clone has just one count. The genes are TRBV4-1 and TRBJ2-1; 7 bases agree with TRBD2. Losses at the gene ends were 0 bases for V and 2 bases for J; bases not matched to a gene: 7. The CDR3 is 17 amino acids. Germline V CDR1 and CDR2: MGHRA, YSYEKL. CDR3 DNA: TGCGCCAGCAGCCAAGATCTGTCAAGCGGGGCCTACAATGAGCAGTTCTTC. The encoded protein is CASSQDLSSGAYNEQFF.

The chain links TRBV19 to TRBJ2-7, with D possibly being TRBD1 (6 bases). Germline V gene data show CDR1 as LNHDA and CDR2 as SQIVND (reference sequence). V lost 2 bases and J lost 7, with 12 bases in between. The CDR3 contains 13 residues. The CDR3, as DNA: TGTGCCAGTAGTATAACAGGGCTTCGGGAGCAGTACTTC. Translation: CASSITGLREQYF.

The chain carries TRBV5-6 and TRBJ1-3; 7 bases are shared with TRBD1. V was pared by 2 bases and J by 4 bases, with 9 bases of the junction left unmatched. Looked up from germline, CDR1 is SGHDT and CDR2 is YYEEEE. The CDR3 loop spans 16 amino acids. The CDR3 sequence is CASSLRQGVQGNTIYF. CDR3 sequence (DNA): TGTGCCAGCAGCTTAAGGCAGGGGGTTCAAGGAAACACCATATATTTT.

This chain links TRBV4-3 with TRBJ1-1, with D unresolved. Germline CDR1 and CDR2: LGHNA and YSLEER. CDR3 length equals 14 residues. V lost 0 bases and J lost 4, with 9 bases in between. The CDR3 region has the DNA TGCGCCAGCAGCCAAGACCTGTTGGGCACTGAAGCTTTCTTT. This sequence encodes CASSQDLLGTEAFF.

This chain links TRBV6-6 with TRBJ1-2; 9 nucleotides match TRBD1. CDR3 size: 15 residues. Per the germline V gene, CDR1 is MNHNY and CDR2 is SVGAGI (reference sequence). J lost 2 bases, V lost 6 bases, and 7 bases had no gene match. The CDR3 DNA reads TGTGCCAGCAGAGGCCGGGACAGGGTCAACTATGGCTACACCTTC. Its translation is CASRGRDRVNYGYTF.

The chain carries TRBV29-1 and TRBJ1-1; the D is unclear. V gave up 0 bases and J gave up 3 bases, with 14 bases separating them. The V gene's germline CDR1 is SQVTM and CDR2 ANQGSEA. The CDR3 covers 15 residues. CDR3 nucleotide sequence: TGCAGCGTTGAAGATTCCCGGGGAAAGGACACTGAAGCTTTCTTT. This encodes CSVEDSRGKDTEAFF.

The chain carries TRBV9 and TRBJ2-1; no reliable D call. Germline V gives CDR1 SGDLS, CDR2 YYNGEE. V lost 3 bases, J lost 3 bases, and 10 bases lay in between. The CDR3 covers 14 residues. The CDR3 is CASSAYGNYNEQFF. For the CDR3, the DNA is TGTGCCAGCAGCGCCTATGGGAACTACAATGAGCAGTTCTTC.

The chain uses TRBV27 and TRBJ2-7; D is uncertain. V shed 6 bases and J shed 3 bases, with 9 bases lying between them. The CDR3 is made up of 12 amino acids. Germline V CDR1 and CDR2: MNHEY, SMNVEV (reference sequence). CDR3: CASRSNVYEQYF. For the CDR3, the DNA is TGTGCCAGCAGATCAAACGTCTACGAGCAGTACTTC.

The V gene is TRBV10-1, the J gene TRBJ1-1; D not resolved. Germline CDR1 and CDR2: WNHNN and SYGVQD (reference sequence). CDR3 length: 13 residues. V dropped 1 base and J dropped 1 base, with 4 bases sitting between them. The CDR3 here is CASSEYRNTEAFF. DNA for the CDR3: TGCGCCAGCAGTGAGTACAGGAACACTGAAGCTTTCTTT.

V gene TRBV11-2 combines with J gene TRBJ1-4; maybe TRBD1 (6 bases). The CDR3 contains 16 residues. V lost 3 bases to trimming and J lost 1 base, with 12 bases between them. Germline CDR1 SGHAT, CDR2 FQNNGV. CDR3 loop: CASSFLGGQTNEKLFF. CDR3 bases: TGTGCCAGCAGCTTCCTAGGGGGGCAAACTAATGAAAAACTGTTTTTT.

The chain couples TRBV7-6 to TRBJ1-1; D perhaps matches TRBD1 (5 bases). V lost 2 bases and J 4 bases, leaving 14 bases between the germline ends. Germline assignment: CDR1 SGHVS and CDR2 FNYEAQ. CDR3 size: 15 residues. The CDR3 region is CASSLLLGDGTEAFF. CDR3 nucleotide sequence: TGTGCCAGCAGCTTATTACTAGGGGACGGCACTGAAGCTTTCTTT.

The chain carries TRBV27 and TRBJ1-1; D is perhaps TRBD1 (6 bases). There are 14 residues in the CDR3. The V end was cut by 5 bases, the J end by 3 bases, with 13 bases between. CDR1 and CDR2 (germline): MNHEY, SMNVEV (reference sequence). The CDR3 DNA reads as TGTGCCAGCAGTCGCGGGGGGCCCGACACTGAAGCTTTCTTT. Translated: CASSRGGPDTEAFF.

This chain joins TRBV5-1 and TRBJ2-2, with 7 bases fitting TRBD1. The CDR3 extends over 14 amino acids. V was clipped by 1 base and J by 6 bases; unmatched bases: 3. Germline V gives CDR1 SGHRS, CDR2 YFSETQ. The CDR3 protein is CASSLPQGSGELFF. Written as DNA, the CDR3 is TGCGCCAGCAGCTTGCCACAGGGGTCCGGGGAGCTGTTTTTT.

The rearrangement joins TRBV4-3 to TRBJ2-3; D gene unclear. The germline V gene has CDR1 LGHNA and CDR2 YSLEER. V lost 0 bases, J lost 2 bases, and 12 bases lay in between. This CDR3 has 16 amino acids. The CDR3 sequence is CASSQDRWPDTDTQYF. The CDR3 DNA reads TGCGCCAGCAGCCAAGATCGCTGGCCAGACACAGATACGCAGTATTTT.

There are a few counts of this clone. The chain employs TRBV30 and TRBJ1-2; D possibly corresponds to TRBD1 (6 bases). The V gene lost 5 bases and the J gene lost 2 bases, with 9 bases spanning the gap. Per the germline V gene, CDR1 is GTSNPN and CDR2 is SVGIG (reference sequence). The CDR3 extends over 12 amino acids. This chain's CDR3 is CAWAGANYGYTF. CDR3 sequence (DNA): TGTGCCTGGGCAGGGGCGAACTATGGCTACACCTTC.

The chain combines TRBV11-3 with TRBJ1-2; D uncertain. V was pared by 1 base and J by 0 bases, with 12 bases between. The germline CDR1 and CDR2 sequences are SGHNT and YENEEA. The CDR3 has 16 amino acids. DNA of the CDR3: TGTGCCAGCAGCTTAGTTCGCCCCAGAACTAACTATGGCTACACCTTC. It translates to CASSLVRPRTNYGYTF.

The chain links TRBV9 to TRBJ1-2, with D unclear. The V gene lost 4 bases and the J gene lost 3 bases, with 22 bases spanning the gap. CDR3 length: 17 amino acids. The germline gives CDR1 SGDLS, CDR2 YYNGEE. CDR3 amino acids: CASSLTLNEISHYGYTF. The DNA for the CDR3 is TGTGCCAGCAGCCTCACCCTAAATGAGATCTCTCACTATGGCTACACCTTC.